The next 15 T cell receptor beta chains were all read from a single sample in a study of beta chain features in type 1 diabetes. For these TCRs, the target antigens are not known. The entirety of the isolated RNA underwent reverse transcription, so expressed TCRB transcripts were sequenced. Libraries were prepared by immunoSEQ multiplex PCR; TCRdb keeps only in-frame clonotypes and omits some of them. The sample lists 250,000 to 350,000 clones, roughly 13% seen once, with less than 0.02% in the top ten. Study-level points and caveats: Among all four CD4+ subsets, Type 1 diabetes patients had TCRB CDR3s that were moderately but significantly shorter.

The sample was naive CD4+ T cells from blood. These receptors all stem from a man aged 30 to 39 with type 1 diabetes.

V gene TRBV2 combines with J gene TRBJ2-7, with D possibly being TRBD1 (6 bases). V was trimmed by 7 bases and J by 5 bases, leaving 15 bases between them. This CDR3 contains 13 residues. The germline CDR1 and CDR2 sequences are SNHLY and FYNNEI. The CDR3 region is CASTWGQSDEQYF. Here the CDR3 DNA reads TGTGCCAGCACTTGGGGACAATCTGACGAGCAGTACTTC.

V usage is TRBV7-9 and J usage is TRBJ1-1; TRBD1 aligns across 7 bases. From germline, CDR1 is SEHNR and CDR2 FQNEAQ (reference sequence). V lost 4 bases, J lost 8 bases, and 7 bases stayed unmatched. The CDR3 has 13 residues. The DNA for the CDR3 is TGTGCCAGCAGCTCCAGGGGGACCGGAGAAGCTTTCTTT. Encoded protein: CASSSRGTGEAFF.

The table lists this clone with a few counts. V gene TRBV2 combines with J gene TRBJ1-1; the D is unclear. Germline V gene sequence: CDR1 SNHLY, CDR2 FYNNEI. V shed 1 base and J shed 8 bases, with 8 bases lying between them. The CDR3 length is 12 residues. The CDR3 DNA follows: TGTGCCAGCAGTGAAGTCACAGCCGAAGCTTTCTTT. Protein product: CASSEVTAEAFF.

The chain employs TRBV27 and TRBJ2-1, with TRBD2 matching 15 bases. The CDR3 consists of 18 residues. Germline CDR1 and CDR2: MNHEY and SMNVEV (reference sequence). With 2 bases clipped from V and 8 bases from J, the junction kept 10 bases outside the gene matches. CDR3 nucleotide sequence: TGTGCCAGCAGTTTACTCGGACTAGCGGGAGGGCCCAGGGATGAGCAGTTCTTC. Translated, it gives CASSLLGLAGGPRDEQFF.

In this sample, this clone turned up a few times. The CDR3 region has the DNA TGTGCCTGGAGGACATTCCAAGAGACCCAGTACTTC. Its protein product is CAWRTFQETQYF. The V gene is TRBV30, the J gene TRBJ2-5, with unresolved D. This CDR3 is 12 amino acids long. Germline V gene data show CDR1 as GTSNPN and CDR2 as SVGIG (reference sequence). With 3 bases removed from V and 1 base from J, the gap between germline ends came to 6 bases.

This clone was picked up a small number of times. V and J are TRBV5-4 and TRBJ2-5; 7 bases line up with TRBD2. Germline assignment: CDR1 SGHNT and CDR2 YYREEE (reference sequence). V shed 4 bases and J 4 bases; nucleotides not matched to a gene: 7. The CDR3 sequence is 14 residues long. The CDR3 nucleotides are TGTGCCAGCAGCGTCAAGGGAGGGTCAGAGACCCAGTACTTC. Protein product: CASSVKGGSETQYF.

The chain is built from TRBV5-4 and TRBJ2-3, with 8 bases that match TRBD2. J lost 0 bases, V lost 4 bases, and 4 bases had no gene match. Germline assignment: CDR1 SGHNT and CDR2 YYREEE (reference sequence). The CDR3 extends over 15 amino acids. The CDR3 region is CASSTTSGSTDTQYF. The CDR3 DNA reads as TGTGCCAGCAGCACCACTAGCGGTAGCACAGATACGCAGTATTTT.

This clone was counted only a few times. The chain employs TRBV6-5 and TRBJ2-7; a weak D match, TRBD1 (6 bases). With 0 bases removed from V and 2 bases from J, the gap between germline ends came to 11 bases. The V gene's germline CDR1 is MNHEY and CDR2 SVGAGI. CDR3 length: 15 residues. The CDR3 bases are TGTGCCAGCAGTTACTCGACAGGTATCACCTACGAGCAGTACTTC. Translating gives CASSYSTGITYEQYF.

The rearrangement links TRBV7-2 to TRBJ2-1; D may be TRBD2 (6 bases). The CDR3 is made up of 15 amino acids. CDR1 and CDR2 from the germline V gene are SGHTA and FQGNSA. Trimming stripped 1 base from V and 14 bases from J, with 21 bases between. The CDR3 DNA is TGTGCCAGCAGCTTAGTCCCTAGCACCGACGGCGGGAAGTTCTTC. Protein: CASSLVPSTDGGKFF.

This clone was counted only a few times. This chain joins TRBV7-2 and TRBJ2-3; 7 positions agree with TRBD2. This CDR3 has 15 amino acids. Germline V gene lookup returns CDR1 SGHTA and CDR2 FQGNSA. V lost 5 bases to trimming and J lost 0 bases; unmatched junction nucleotides: 5. The CDR3 DNA reads as TGTGCCAGCAGCAGTACTAGCGTTAGCACAGATACGCAGTATTTT. This encodes CASSSTSVSTDTQYF. Based on the CDR3 plus reference TRBV7-2 and TRBJ2-3, the full variable domain is GAGVSQSPSNKVTEKGKDVELRCDPISGHTALYWYRQSLGQGLEFLIYFQGNSAPDKSGLPSDRFSAERTGGSVSTLTIQRTQQEDSAVYLCASSSTSVSTDTQYFGPGTRLTVL.

V usage is TRBV13 and J usage is TRBJ2-4; TRBD2 agrees at 14 bases. CDR1 and CDR2 (germline): PRHDT, FYEKMQ (reference sequence). The CDR3 runs 16 residues. With 5 bases clipped from V and 8 bases from J, the junction kept 8 bases outside the gene matches. The CDR3 DNA reads TGTGCCAGCAGCCTTATGGGACTAGCGGGAGTGGACATTCAGTACTTC. This translates into CASSLMGLAGVDIQYF.

This clone was counted only a few times. This chain uses TRBV2 with TRBJ2-7, with TRBD2 matching over 10 bases. The J segment lost 4 bases and the V segment lost 5 bases, leaving 8 bases of the junction unmatched. This CDR3 is built from 15 residues. Germline assignment: CDR1 SNHLY and CDR2 FYNNEI. Here the CDR3 reads CASSPLLAGSYEQYF. The DNA for the CDR3 is TGTGCCAGCAGTCCCCTACTAGCGGGATCATACGAGCAGTACTTC.

The chain joins TRBV7-9 to TRBJ1-1, with TRBD1 as a possible D gene (5 bases). The CDR3 is made up of 14 amino acids. Per the germline V gene, CDR1 is SEHNR and CDR2 is FQNEAQ (reference sequence). V was trimmed by 1 base and J by 5 bases, leaving 11 bases between them. In DNA, the CDR3 is TGTGCCAGCAGCTTAGAACAGGATGGGACTGAAGCTTTCTTT. Translated, it gives CASSLEQDGTEAFF.

The V call is TRBV18, the J call TRBJ2-1, with 9 bases aligning to TRBD2. V trimming: 3 bases; J trimming: 7 bases; junction bases outside the gene matches: 4. The CDR3 contains 14 residues. Germline V gene lookup returns CDR1 KGHSH and CDR2 LQKENI. CDR3 loop: CASSPPGLANEQFF. The CDR3 nucleotides are TGTGCCAGCTCACCTCCGGGACTAGCAAATGAGCAGTTCTTC.

This clone has at least ten counts. This CDR3 is CASSGSGGYGYTF. CDR3 coding DNA: TGTGCCAGCAGTGGGAGCGGTGGCTATGGCTACACCTTC. The chain carries TRBV7-9 and TRBJ1-2; D is uncertain. The CDR3 sequence is 13 residues long. Trimming stripped 6 bases from V and 4 bases from J, with 12 bases between. Per the germline V gene, CDR1 is SEHNR and CDR2 is FQNEAQ (reference sequence).